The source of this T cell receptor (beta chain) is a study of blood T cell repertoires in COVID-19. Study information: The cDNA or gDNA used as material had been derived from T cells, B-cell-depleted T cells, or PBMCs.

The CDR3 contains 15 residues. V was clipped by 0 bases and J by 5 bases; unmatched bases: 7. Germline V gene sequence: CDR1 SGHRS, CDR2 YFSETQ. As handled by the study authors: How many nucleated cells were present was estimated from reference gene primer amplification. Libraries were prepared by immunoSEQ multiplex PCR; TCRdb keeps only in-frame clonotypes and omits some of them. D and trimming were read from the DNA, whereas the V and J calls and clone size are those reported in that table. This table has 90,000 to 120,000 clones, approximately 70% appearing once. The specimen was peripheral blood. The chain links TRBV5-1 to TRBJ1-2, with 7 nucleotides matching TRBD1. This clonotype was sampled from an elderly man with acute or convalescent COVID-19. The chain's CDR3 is CASSLDRGVTYGYTF. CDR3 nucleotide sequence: TGCGCCAGCAGCTTGGACAGGGGAGTAACTTATGGCTACACCTTC. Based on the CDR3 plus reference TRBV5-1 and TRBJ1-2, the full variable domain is KAGVTQTPRYLIKTRGQQVTLSCSPISGHRSVSWYQQTPGQGLQFLFEYFSETQRNKGNFPGRFSGRQFSNSRSEMNVSTLELGDSALYLCASSLDRGVTYGYTFGSGTRLTVV.